This is a list of T cell receptor beta chains from one sample in a study of metastatic and nonmetastatic thyroid tumors. From the PCR reads, TCRdb re-called clones with MiXCR. The data hold 15,000 to 20,000 clones, with 29% observed a single time. Material: tumor tissue. All receptors come from a female donor with papillary thyroid cancer or a benign thyroid nodule (not recorded which). Some clones in this sample may be carry-over from other donors' samples. CDR3s include the opening cysteine and the closing phenylalanine or tryptophan. D genes are given only for firm matches. Rows may omit the clone size; those that give it use once, few, many or a size class.

CASSPYRQGSNYGYTF	TGTGCCAGCAGCCCCTACCGACAGGGTTCCAACTATGGCTACACCTTC	TRBV11-2	TRBJ1-2	TRBD1	medium-sized
CASSLARDLYRNTIYF	TGTGCCAGCAGTTTAGCGAGGGACCTTTATAGAAACACCATATATTTT	TRBV12-3/TRBV12-4	TRBJ1-3	NA	few
CASSDYRGQGTEAFF	TGCGCCAGCAGCGATTACAGGGGGCAGGGCACTGAAGCTTTCTTT	TRBV5-1	TRBJ1-1	TRBD1	NA
CASSPGTGKLAGRNEQFF	TGTGCCAGTAGTCCCGGGACAGGGAAACTAGCGGGAAGAAATGAGCAGTTCTTC	TRBV19	TRBJ2-1	NA	NA
CASSFGIPPYTF	TGTGCCAGCAGCTTCGGGATCCCCCCCTACACCTTC	TRBV7-3	TRBJ1-2	NA	few
CASSQEERGGLYEQYF	TGCGCCAGCAGCCAAGAAGAACGGGGGGGCTTGTACGAGCAGTACTTC	TRBV4-1	TRBJ2-7	TRBD2	once
CASTRGQKNTEAFF	TGTGCCAGCACCCGAGGACAGAAGAACACTGAAGCTTTCTTT	TRBV6-1	TRBJ1-1	NA	few
CATVGSGNGYEQYF	TGTGCCACAGTCGGTAGCGGGAATGGCTACGAGCAGTACTTC	TRBV10-3	TRBJ2-7	TRBD2	NA
CAIQREGTGELFF	TGTGCCATTCAACGAGAGGGTACCGGGGAGCTGTTTTTT	TRBV6-2/TRBV6-3	TRBJ2-2	NA	few
CASSAEYNEQFF	TGTGCCAGCAGCGCGGAATACAATGAGCAGTTCTTC	TRBV6-1	TRBJ2-1	NA	NA
CATSDTGEGPGYTF	TGTGCCACCAGTGACACAGGGGAAGGTCCTGGCTACACCTTC	TRBV24-1	TRBJ1-2	TRBD1	few